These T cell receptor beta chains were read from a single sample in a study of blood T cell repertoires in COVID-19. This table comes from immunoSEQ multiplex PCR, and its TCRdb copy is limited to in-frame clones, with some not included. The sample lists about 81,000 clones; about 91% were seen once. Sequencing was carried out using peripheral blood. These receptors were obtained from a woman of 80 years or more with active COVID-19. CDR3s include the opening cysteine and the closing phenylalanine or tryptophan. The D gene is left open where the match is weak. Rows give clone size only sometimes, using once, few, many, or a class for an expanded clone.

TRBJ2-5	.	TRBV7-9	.	CASSLLPDRETQYF	TGTGCCAGCAGCTTACTTCCAGACAGAGAGACCCAGTACTTC
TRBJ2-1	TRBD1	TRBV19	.	CASSLRDRGQDEQFF	TGTGCCAGTAGCCTTCGCGACAGGGGGCAGGATGAGCAGTTCTTC
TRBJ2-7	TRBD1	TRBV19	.	CASSIVWTGTSEQYF	TGTGCCAGTAGTATAGTGTGGACAGGGACCTCCGAGCAGTACTTC
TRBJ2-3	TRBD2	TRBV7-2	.	CASSTSGSATDTQYF	TGTGCCAGCAGCACTAGCGGGAGCGCCACAGATACGCAGTATTTT
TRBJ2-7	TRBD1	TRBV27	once	CASSERDRVSYEQYF	TGTGCCAGCAGTGAACGGGACAGGGTATCCTACGAGCAGTACTTC
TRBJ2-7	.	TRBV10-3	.	CAISESQGLRAEQYF	TGTGCCATCAGTGAGTCCCAGGGGTTGCGGGCCGAGCAGTACTTC
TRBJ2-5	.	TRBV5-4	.	CASSFRQGKETQYF	TGTGCCAGCAGCTTTCGTCAGGGAAAAGAGACCCAGTACTTC
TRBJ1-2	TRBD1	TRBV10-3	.	CATGTGGDYGYTF	TGTGCCACCGGGACAGGGGGTGACTATGGCTACACCTTC
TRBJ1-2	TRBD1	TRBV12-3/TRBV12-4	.	CASSSGQPSAYTF	TGTGCCAGCAGTTCGGGACAGCCCAGTGCCTACACCTTC
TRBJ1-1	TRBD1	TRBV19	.	CASNPTGGVTEAFF	TGTGCCAGTAACCCGACAGGGGGGGTCACTGAAGCTTTCTTT
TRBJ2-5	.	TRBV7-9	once	CASQGYQETQYF	TGTGCCAGTCAGGGGTACCAAGAGACCCAGTACTTC
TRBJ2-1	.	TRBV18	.	CASSPPRGAVNEQFF	TGTGCCAGCTCACCACCCCGGGGGGCGGTCAATGAGCAGTTCTTC
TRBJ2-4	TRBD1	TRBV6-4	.	CASSTQGARSLLAKNIQYF	TGTGCCAGCAGTACACAGGGGGCCCGATCCCTACTAGCCAAAAACATTCAGTACTTC
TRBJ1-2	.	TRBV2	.	CASSGGANYGYTF	TGTGCCAGCAGTGGGGGGGCTAACTATGGCTACACCTTC
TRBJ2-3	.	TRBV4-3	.	CASSQEIRGDTQYF	TGCGCCAGCAGCCAAGAAATTCGAGGGGATACGCAGTATTTT
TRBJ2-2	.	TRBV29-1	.	CSVVSLGIGGELFF	TGCAGCGTTGTATCGCTAGGAATTGGCGGGGAGCTGTTTTTT
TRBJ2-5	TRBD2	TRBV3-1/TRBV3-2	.	CASSLLAGETQYF	TGTGCCAGCAGCTTGTTAGCGGGAGAGACCCAGTACTTC
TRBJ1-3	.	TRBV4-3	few	CASSQRSYSGNTIYF	TGCGCCAGCAGCCAACGGAGCTATTCTGGAAACACCATATATTTT
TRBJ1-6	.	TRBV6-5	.	CASSYSSRDNSPLHF	TGTGCCAGCAGTTACTCCTCACGCGATAATTCACCCCTCCACTTT
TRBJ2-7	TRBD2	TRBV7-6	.	CASSPGTSGITTGEQYF	TGTGCCAGCAGCCCAGGGACTAGCGGGATTACGACGGGGGAGCAGTACTTC
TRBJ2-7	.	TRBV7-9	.	CASSWTRGEQYF	TGTGCCAGCAGCTGGACACGGGGGGAGCAGTACTTC
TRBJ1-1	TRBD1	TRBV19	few	CASRNNRGEAFF	TGTGCCAGTAGGAACAACAGGGGAGAAGCTTTCTTT
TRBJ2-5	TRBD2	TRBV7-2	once	CASSFHRETSGGYQETQYF	TGTGCCAGCAGCTTTCACAGGGAAACTAGCGGGGGGTACCAAGAGACCCAGTACTTC
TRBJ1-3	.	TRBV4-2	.	CASSPGQPGNTIYF	TGTGCCAGCAGCCCAGGACAACCTGGAAACACCATATATTTT
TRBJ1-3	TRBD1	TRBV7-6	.	CASSTRTGSDTIYF	TGTGCCAGCAGCACACGGACAGGGTCGGACACCATATATTTT
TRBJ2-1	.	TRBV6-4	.	CASSGSGEYNEQFF	TGTGCCAGCAGTGGGTCGGGAGAATACAATGAGCAGTTCTTC
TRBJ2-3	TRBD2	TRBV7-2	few	CASSPGTSGSTDTQYF	TGTGCCAGCAGCCCGGGGACTAGCGGGAGCACAGATACGCAGTATTTT
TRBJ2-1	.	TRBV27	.	CASSLYTGSNEQFF	TGTGCCAGCAGTTTATATACGGGTTCCAATGAGCAGTTCTTC
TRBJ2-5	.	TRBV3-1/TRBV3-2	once	CASSQVEGWETQYF	TGTGCCAGCAGCCAAGTGGAGGGTTGGGAGACCCAGTACTTC
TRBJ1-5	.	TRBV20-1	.	CSASLTREGGGNQPQHF	TGCAGTGCTAGTCTTACCAGGGAAGGGGGTGGCAATCAGCCCCAGCATTTT
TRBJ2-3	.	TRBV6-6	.	CASSYLVGTDTQYF	TGTGCCAGCAGTTATTTAGTGGGCACAGATACGCAGTATTTT
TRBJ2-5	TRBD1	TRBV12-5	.	CASGSGQVESETQYF	TGTGCTAGTGGTTCGGGACAGGTTGAGTCAGAGACCCAGTACTTC
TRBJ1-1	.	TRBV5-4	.	CASSLAQAKGNTEAFF	TGTGCCAGCAGCTTGGCTCAGGCCAAAGGGAACACTGAAGCTTTCTTT
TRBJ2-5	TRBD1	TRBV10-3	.	CAISRGQGAEETQYF	TGTGCCATCAGTCGGGGACAGGGGGCTGAAGAGACCCAGTACTTC
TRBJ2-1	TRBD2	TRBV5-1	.	CASRRRESNEQFF	TGCGCCAGCAGGAGGCGGGAGAGCAATGAGCAGTTCTTC
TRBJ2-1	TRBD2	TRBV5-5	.	CASSLVLAGDNEQFF	TGTGCCAGCAGCTTGGTACTAGCGGGAGACAATGAGCAGTTCTTC
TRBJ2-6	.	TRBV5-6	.	CASSGQAGGFFGANVLTF	TGTGCCAGCAGCGGACAGGCAGGGGGGTTCTTTGGGGCCAACGTCCTGACTTTC
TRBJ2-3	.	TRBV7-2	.	CASSSQGPEDTQYF	TGTGCCAGCAGCTCCCAGGGGCCTGAAGATACGCAGTATTTT
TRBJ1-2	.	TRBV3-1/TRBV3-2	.	CASSQGGGDYGYTF	TGTGCCAGCAGCCAAGGTGGGGGGGACTATGGCTACACCTTC
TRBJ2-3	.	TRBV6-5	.	CASSYGPGTDTQYF	TGTGCCAGCAGTTACGGTCCGGGGACAGATACGCAGTATTTT
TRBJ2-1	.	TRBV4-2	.	CASSQVTQVSYNEQFF	TGTGCCAGCAGCCAAGTTACACAGGTTTCCTACAATGAGCAGTTCTTC
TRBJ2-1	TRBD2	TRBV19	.	CASTPRRTSVDEQFF	TGTGCCAGTACCCCTCGGAGGACTAGCGTAGATGAGCAGTTCTTC
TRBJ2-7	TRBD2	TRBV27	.	CASSFVRGTSGTYEQYF	TGTGCCAGCAGTTTTGTTCGTGGGACTAGCGGGACCTACGAGCAGTACTTC
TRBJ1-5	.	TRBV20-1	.	CSASVSEANRPQHF	TGCAGTGCTAGTGTTTCAGAGGCTAATCGGCCCCAGCATTTT
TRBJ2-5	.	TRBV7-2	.	CASGVGTQYF	TGTGCCAGCGGAGTTGGGACCCAGTACTTC
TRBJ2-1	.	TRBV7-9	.	CASRSGDSYNEQFF	TGTGCCAGCAGGTCGGGGGACTCCTACAATGAGCAGTTCTTC
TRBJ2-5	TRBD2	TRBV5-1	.	CASSWTSGTKTQYF	TGCGCCAGCAGCTGGACTAGCGGGACGAAGACCCAGTACTTC
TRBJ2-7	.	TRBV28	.	CASSLWQNSYEQYF	TGTGCCAGCAGTTTGTGGCAGAACTCCTACGAGCAGTACTTC
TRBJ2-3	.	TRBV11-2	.	CASSLVGVDTQYF	TGTGCCAGCAGCTTAGTAGGGGTAGATACGCAGTATTTT
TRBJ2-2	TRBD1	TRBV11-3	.	CASRRDRDTGELFF	TGTGCCAGCAGAAGGGACAGAGACACCGGGGAGCTGTTTTTT
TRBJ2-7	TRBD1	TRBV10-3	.	CAISDLSGQGAYEQYF	TGTGCCATCAGTGACCTCAGCGGACAGGGGGCTTACGAGCAGTACTTC